The TCR beta chain described here comes from a study of read filtering for tumor transcriptome and immune sequencing. Broader study findings: Compared with RNA-seq, IR-seq gave much higher clonotype depth and reliability. Without single-read clonotypes, shared clonotype proportions correlated more between IR-seq and RNA-seq.

This CDR3 comprises 15 residues. The ends lost 6 bases at V and 4 bases at J; junction bases unmatched: 9. From 350 to 500 ng of RNA, a library with molecular barcoded alpha/delta and beta/gamma adaptors was made. TCRdb itself ran the reads through MiXCR, one entry per CDR3 protein. The table lists fewer than 75,000 distinct CDR3 sequences, 20% to 25% of them singletons. This clonotype was detected ten times or more. Its antigen is not known. This sequence joins TRBV12-3 or TRBV12-4 and TRBJ1-5, with 7 bases that match TRBD1. Sequenced material: a population of CD138-negative cells sorted from bone marrow. This sequence was found in a donor at least 40 years old with multiple myeloma. The CDR3 loop is CASSVQGYGNQPQHF. CDR3 in DNA: TGTGCCAGCAGCGTACAGGGGTACGGGAATCAGCCCCAGCATTTT.